This T cell receptor beta chain was found in a study of regulatory T cells in long-lasting Graves disease. General study points: Persistent disease exhibited a predilection for TRBV28, TRBJ1-2 and TRBJ2-5. The study found lower TCR diversity in persistent Graves' patients than in newly diagnosed ones. The persistent group shared about 2,500 public clonotypes, more than the approximately 1,000 shared by new patients.

This CDR3 contains 14 residues. The germline CDR1 and CDR2 sequences are MNHNS and SASEGT. Trimming shortened V by 5 bases and J by 3 bases, and 14 bases separated the two germline ends. Time point in this sample: persistent/refractory GD, antithyroid drugs over 5 years with positive TRAb. Making the TCR library involved RNA that had been extracted from PBMCs. An endocrinology department in Xi'an, China, supplied the patients. As regards this clonotype: Its antigen is still unknown.

Libraries of TCR beta came from iRepertoire HTBI primers plus Arm-PCR of CDR3 regions. TCRdb reprocessed the multiplex PCR reads with MiXCR, giving one entry per CDR3 protein. Of some 370,000 distinct CDR3 sequences in the sample, roughly 20% were seen once. This TCR was sampled from a woman between 40 and 55 years old with Graves disease. This chain links TRBV6-1 with TRBJ2-7, with D perhaps TRBD1 or TRBD2 (5 bases each). Here the sequenced sample was peripheral blood mononuclear cells (PBMCs), taken when the disease was refractory, from a patient treated with antithyroid drugs. CDR3 residues: CASSLTGLLYEQYF. The CDR3 region has the DNA TGTGCCAGCAGTCTTACAGGACTCCTCTACGAGCAGTACTTC.